Shown below are 9 T cell receptor beta chains from a single sample sequenced in a study of Ad26.COV2.S vaccination and SARS-CoV-2 variants. Treatment noted: around 19 received Ad26.COV2.S at low or high dose, single or two shots; about 5 received placebo; per-sample allocation not given. Sampling was done on day 63 after the first vaccine or placebo injection. Here immunoSEQ multiplex PCR was the method, and the copy in TCRdb shows in-frame clones only, minus some. The sample lists some 390,000 clones, 80% to 90% occurring once. Sequences were derived from peripheral blood, sampled in a trial of Ad26.COV2.S vaccine versus placebo. The receptors were gathered from a person aged 18 to 65 who received the Ad26.COV2.S COVID-19 vaccine or a placebo.

In nucleotides, the CDR3 is TGTGCCAGCAGTATAGGACAGGGGAGGAATCAGCCCCAGCATTTT. This codes for CASSIGQGRNQPQHF. The J gene is TRBJ1-5, the V gene TRBV6-5; TRBD1 aligns across 9 bases. There are 15 residues in the CDR3. After removal of 5 bases from V and 4 bases from J, the junction contained 6 bases not matched to a gene. Germline values: CDR1 MNHEY, CDR2 SVGAGI.

The chain is built from TRBV10-2 and TRBJ1-4; tentative D call: TRBD1 (6 bases). The germline V gene has CDR1 WSHSY and CDR2 SAAADI. The germline V and J ends were trimmed by 2 bases and 8 bases, with 12 bases remaining between them. The length of the CDR3 is 14 residues. CDR3 residues: CASSEAGVGEKLFF. CDR3 DNA sequence: TGCGCCAGCAGTGAGGCAGGGGTGGGCGAAAAACTGTTTTTT.

The chain joins TRBV7-8 to TRBJ2-1; 8 bases are shared with TRBD2. Germline V gene data show CDR1 as SGHVS and CDR2 as FQNEAQ. V shed 5 bases, J shed 3 bases, and the junction held 6 bases outside the gene matches. The CDR3 sequence is 15 residues long. CDR3 sequence reads: CASSVSGGDYNEQFF. The CDR3 nucleotides read TGTGCCAGCAGCGTAAGCGGGGGAGACTACAATGAGCAGTTCTTC. Based on the CDR3 plus reference TRBV7-8 and TRBJ2-1, the full variable domain is GAGVSQSPRYKVAKRGQDVALRCDPISGHVSLFWYQQALGQGPEFLTYFQNEAQLDKSGLPSDRFFAERPEGSVSTLKIQRTQQEDSAVYLCASSVSGGDYNEQFFGPGTRLTVL.

There are a few counts of this clone. The V gene is TRBV11-2, the J gene TRBJ1-6, with 7 bases identical to TRBD1. The CDR3 is made up of 14 amino acids. V lost 8 bases to trimming and J lost 6 bases; unmatched junction nucleotides: 7. The germline CDR1 and CDR2 sequences are SGHAT and FQNNGV. The CDR3 sequence is CASARDRSNSPLHF. The CDR3 coding sequence is TGTGCCAGCGCCCGGGACAGAAGTAATTCACCCCTCCACTTT.

This rearrangement joins TRBV19 to TRBJ2-7; 8 nucleotides line up with TRBD1. The length of the CDR3 is 14 residues. V lost 3 bases, J lost 1 base, and 2 bases stayed unmatched. Germline CDR1 reads LNHDA; CDR2 reads SQIVND (reference sequence). CDR3 residues: CASSIDRGSYEQYF. The CDR3 nucleotides read TGTGCCAGTAGTATTGACAGGGGATCCTACGAGCAGTACTTC.

The J gene is TRBJ2-3, the V gene TRBV12-3 or TRBV12-4; D gene unclear. The CDR3 has 13 residues. The germline V and J ends were trimmed by 6 bases and 0 bases, with 7 bases remaining between them. The CDR3 nucleotides read TGTGCCAGCAGAGTTCCTAGCACAGATACGCAGTATTTT. This gives the protein CASRVPSTDTQYF.

The J gene is TRBJ1-1, the V gene TRBV10-3; possibly TRBD1 for D (5 bases). CDR3 length: 11 amino acids. Germline-derived CDR1 and CDR2 are ENHRY and SYGVKD. V was clipped by 8 bases and J by 7 bases, with 11 bases between them. The CDR3 nucleotides are TGTGCCATCGGTCCAGGGATTGAAGCTTTCTTT. Protein sequence: CAIGPGIEAFF.

This clone was seen only once. This chain uses TRBV13 with TRBJ2-5, with D possibly being TRBD2 (6 bases). CDR3 length: 14 amino acids. CDR1 is PRHDT and CDR2 is FYEKMQ in the germline V gene (reference sequence). Trimming took 2 bases from V and 5 from J, leaving 12 bases between them. CDR3 residues: CASSLSGLGETQYF. In DNA form, the CDR3 reads TGTGCCAGCAGCTTAAGCGGGCTGGGGGAGACCCAGTACTTC.

The rearrangement uses TRBV4-1 and TRBJ2-7; D is perhaps TRBD1 or TRBD2 (5 bases each). Trimming removed 2 bases from V and 0 bases from J, with 11 bases in between. CDR3 length: 15 residues. Germline V gives CDR1 MGHRA, CDR2 YSYEKL. CDR3 sequence: CASSQTPGSSYEQYF. The CDR3 DNA reads TGCGCCAGCAGCCAAACCCCAGGGAGCTCCTACGAGCAGTACTTC.